The subject of this entry is one TCR beta chain. This clonotype was observed a few times. Its antigen specificity is not known. The sample holds no much larger clone one base away, and base qualities are not on file. This entry comes from a study of T cells in Graves' hyperthyroidism and ophthalmopathy (dated by TCRdb to 2018 to 2020). Study-wide context: Peripheral blood samples were taken at initial diagnosis, before any treatment was given. To identify TCR V-J signatures that set the groups apart, the researchers used a discovery cohort of about a hundred patients, made up of 40 to 45 with Graves' ophthalmopathy and approximately 57 with stable Graves' hyperthyroidism. An independent validation cohort of 18 to 20 hyperthyroidism patients and 17 patients who later progressed to ophthalmopathy tested prospective prediction of ophthalmopathy. The 100 discovery patients were randomly split 7:3 into training and test sets. Thyroid tissue and blood T-cell repertoires from over 5 Graves' hyperthyroidism patients were also compared in the study. Following sampling, methimazole starting at 30 mg daily was given to hyperthyroidism patients, and high-dose intravenous methylprednisolone was given to ophthalmopathy patients. According to the paper, TCR Vbeta CDR3 sequencing was carried out on approximately 140 peripheral blood samples, which came from about 45 ophthalmopathy, around 74 hyperthyroidism and roughly 17 progressor patients.

Graves' hyperthyroidism was defined as stable when no progression to ophthalmopathy occurred over 18 months of follow-up. Hyperthyroidism patients were newly diagnosed, with disease duration under 2 months, and aged 18 to 65 years. Exclusion was applied to patients with uncontrolled infections, other autoimmune diseases, pregnancy or lactation. Diagnoses relied on clinical symptoms, serum thyroxine and TRAb, thyroid ultrasound and orbital computed tomography. PBMCs were isolated from 10 ml of fresh peripheral blood by Ficoll-Paque density gradient centrifugation. Trizol reagent was used to extract total RNA, and RNA quality was then checked on an Agilent 2100 Bioanalyzer. The V end gives up 0 bases and the J end 7 bases, leaving 18 bases in the junction not matched to a gene. As encoded in the germline V gene, CDR1 is LGHNA while CDR2 is YNFKEQ. The CDR3 numbers 20 residues from cysteine through phenylalanine. Of all the DNA, just the CDR3 is kept, 60 bases in frame from base 1.

Findings and caveats that apply to the study as a whole: Blood samples also contained most of the expanded thyroid clonotypes (frequency above 0.001), which suggests that blood repertoires may reflect thyroid immune responses. Ophthalmopathy was separated from stable hyperthyroidism by a 13 V-J signature model, with 85% to 90% sensitivity and about 84% specificity obtained in cross-validation and 80%/75% obtained in testing. In validation, the model predicted progression to ophthalmopathy a median of approximately 6.3 months before onset, with about 70% sensitivity and roughly 72% specificity. Sample size was not statistically predetermined, and investigators were not blinded to group allocation.

Amplification of TCR beta CDR3 regions was carried out from RNA transcripts. A first-round RT-PCR of the TCR CDR3 used the HTBI primer set with the Qiagen OneStep RT-PCR kit. Libraries were constructed in a second round of multiplex PCR, after which size selection and purification were performed. Sequencing of the libraries was done on an Illumina HiSeq2000 using paired-end 100 bp reads. The original pipeline was this. SOAPnuke was used to process the raw data, throwing out any read that contained adapters or uncalled bases, had a mean Phred below 15, or lacked an exact constant-primer or identifier match. High-quality paired reads were merged with COPE v1.2.5, and unique nucleotide sequences were defined as clonotypes. MiTCR v1.1 was used to align clonotypes to the IMGT TRBV, TRBD and TRBJ reference segments. Analysis was restricted to V-J combinations with a frequency above 0.0001, which covered roughly 99% of repertoires. A TCS score was defined as the ratio of F50 (clonal expansion) to E x V (chaos), with BLOSUM62-based TCRdist applied between CDR3 peptides within each V-J. Welch's t-statistics and random forest reduced 500 to 550 V-J features to roughly 13, which were used in a naive Bayes classifier (R e1071). The public reads were reprocessed in TCRdb via fastp at Q25 and MiXCR, keeping in-frame beta chains. Entries that share a CDR3 protein sequence are merged under the most common genes and DNA. These V and J calls originate from TCRdb's pipeline instead of the authors' own analysis. The sample records a few hundred thousand distinct CDR3 sequences, about 15% of which are singletons. The top ten clonotypes cover around a third of the sample.

The sample consisted of blood. This TCR was sampled from a young woman with Graves' hyperthyroidism. The sequence is built from TRBV4-2 and TRBJ2-7; the central 13 bases match TRBD2. The sequenced DNA is TGTGCCAGCAGCCAAGATGAAAGGGGGCGACTAGCGGGAGGCCGTTGGGAGCAGTACTTC. This codes for CASSQDERGRLAGGRWEQYF.